Presented here are 9 T cell receptor beta chains from one specimen sequenced in a study of CD4 and CD8 cells across lung adenocarcinoma regions. Each CDR3 protein gets one entry after TCRdb re-called the PCR reads with MiXCR. Of tens of thousands of distinct CDR3 sequences listed, 40% to 60% are singletons. Material for sequencing was CD8+ T cells from the center of a lung tumor. The receptors originated from a male donor with lung adenocarcinoma. The CD4 and CD8 labels of this study may be unreliable.

This clonotype was counted only a few times. The chain recombines TRBV6-1 with TRBJ1-3; no clear D gene. CDR3 size: 16 residues. Trimming removed 6 bases at V and 0 bases at J, with 15 bases between. Germline V lookup: CDR1 MNHNS, CDR2 SASEGT. The CDR3 spells CASRRWEASSGNTIYF. CDR3 bases: TGTGCCAGCAGGCGCTGGGAGGCCAGCTCTGGAAACACCATATATTTT.

The genes are TRBV10-3 and TRBJ2-3; D not resolved. The J call may be wrong; the DNA end is better matched by TRBJ2-7. The CDR3 runs to 17 residues. CDR1 is ENHRY, CDR2 SYGVKD, per germline. The CDR3 loop reads CAISEASGLSPKNTQYF. Written as DNA, the CDR3 is TGTGCCATCAGTGAGGCATCCGGGCTGAGTCCCAAAAATACGCAGTACTTC.

The table lists this clonotype with a few counts. The V call is TRBV6-4, the J call TRBJ2-2, with 9 bases that match TRBD2. Per germline, CDR1 MRHNA and CDR2 SNTAGT. V shed 6 bases, J shed 7 bases, and the junction held 6 bases outside the gene matches. The CDR3 runs to 14 residues. The CDR3 spells CASREREDRGELFF. The CDR3 region has the DNA TGTGCCAGCAGAGAGCGGGAGGATCGCGGGGAGCTGTTTTTT.

V and J are TRBV18 and TRBJ2-4, with D possibly TRBD2 on 6 matching bases. V lost 7 bases and J lost 3, with 19 bases in between. Germline V gene lookup returns CDR1 KGHSH and CDR2 LQKENI. The CDR3 loop spans 16 amino acids. This CDR3 is CASCHRPGEGKNIQYF. The CDR3 bases are TGTGCCAGCTGCCACCGACCGGGAGAGGGCAAAAACATTCAGTACTTC.

On this clonotype: An end of the junction differs from the germline gene, which may be a read error. This sequence joins TRBV27 and TRBJ2-4, with a weak D call TRBD2 (5 bases). This CDR3 has 16 residues. CDR1 and CDR2 (germline): MNHEY, SMNVEV (reference sequence). The CDR3 DNA reads as TGTGCCAGCAGTTTTAATGGGGTGGGAGCCAAAAATATTCAGTACTTC. It translates to CASSFNGVGAKNIQYF.

Comment on this clonotype: The junction shows a germline mismatch at one end, possibly a read error. This rearrangement joins TRBV4-2 to TRBJ2-5; 7 bases map to TRBD2. Germline CDR1 and CDR2: LGHNA and YNFKEQ. The CDR3 has 14 amino acids. CDR3 sequence (DNA): TGTGCGGGGAGCGGGGACCAGGACCAAGGTACGCAGTATTTC. Translation: CAGSGDQDQGTQYF.

V and J are TRBV6-1 and TRBJ2-4; D perhaps matches TRBD1 (5 bases). The CDR3 has 13 amino acids. Germline values: CDR1 MNHNS, CDR2 SASEGT. The ends were cut back, 9 bases at V and 8 bases at J, with 17 bases in the middle. The CDR3 sequence: CARGLCAKDIQYF. The DNA of the CDR3 is TGTGCCAGGGGGCTGTGTGCGAAAGACATTCAGTACTTC.

This clonotype was recorded at least ten times. This CDR3 is CASSFNAQGHTQYF. The CDR3 nucleotides read TGTGCCAGCAGCTTCAACGCACAGGGGCATACGCAGTATTTT. This sequence joins TRBV7-2 and TRBJ2-3, with 7 bases fitting TRBD1. V shed 3 bases, J shed 7 bases, and the junction held 7 bases outside the gene matches. The length of the CDR3 is 14 residues. Per the germline V gene, CDR1 is SGHTA and CDR2 is FQGNSA.

Judged by abundance, this clonotype is medium-sized. The genes are TRBV6-1 and TRBJ2-7; TRBD1 or TRBD2 may be the D gene (5 bases each). The CDR3 totals 15 residues. V lost 5 bases to trimming and J lost 0 bases, with 14 bases between them. The germline V gene encodes CDR1 MNHNS and CDR2 SASEGT. The CDR3 nucleotides are TGTGCCAGCAGTATCCGGGGACCAAGCTCCTACGAGCAGTACTTC. Translated, it gives CASSIRGPSSYEQYF.